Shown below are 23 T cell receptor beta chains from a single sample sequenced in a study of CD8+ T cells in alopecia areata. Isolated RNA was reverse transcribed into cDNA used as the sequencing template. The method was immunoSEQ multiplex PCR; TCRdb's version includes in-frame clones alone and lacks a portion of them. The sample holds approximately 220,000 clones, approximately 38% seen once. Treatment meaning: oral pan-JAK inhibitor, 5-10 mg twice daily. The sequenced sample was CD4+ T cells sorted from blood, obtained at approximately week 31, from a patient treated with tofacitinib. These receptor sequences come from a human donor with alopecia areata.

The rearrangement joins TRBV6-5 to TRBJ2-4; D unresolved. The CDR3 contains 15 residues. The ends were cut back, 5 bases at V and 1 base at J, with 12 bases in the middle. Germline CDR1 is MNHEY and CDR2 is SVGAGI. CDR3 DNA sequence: TGTGCCAGCAGTGTTGGCCCAGACGCCAAAAACATTCAGTACTTC. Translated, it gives CASSVGPDAKNIQYF.

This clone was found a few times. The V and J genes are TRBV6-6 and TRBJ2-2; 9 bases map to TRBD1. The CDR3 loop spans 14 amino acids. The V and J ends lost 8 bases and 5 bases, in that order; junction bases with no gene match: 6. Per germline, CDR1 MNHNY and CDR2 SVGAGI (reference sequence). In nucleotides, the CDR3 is TGTGCCAGCCTGCCGGGACAGGGAACCGGGGAGCTGTTTTTT. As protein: CASLPGQGTGELFF.

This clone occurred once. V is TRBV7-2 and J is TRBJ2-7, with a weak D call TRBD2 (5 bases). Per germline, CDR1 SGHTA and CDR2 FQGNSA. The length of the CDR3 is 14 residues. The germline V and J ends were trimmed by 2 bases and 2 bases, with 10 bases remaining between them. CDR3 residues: CASSLQRSTYEQYF. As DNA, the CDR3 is TGTGCCAGCAGCTTACAGCGGAGCACCTACGAGCAGTACTTC.

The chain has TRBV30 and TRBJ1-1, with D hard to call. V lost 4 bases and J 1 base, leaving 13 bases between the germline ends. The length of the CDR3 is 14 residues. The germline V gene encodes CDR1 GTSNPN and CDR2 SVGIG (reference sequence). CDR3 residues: CAWTPVRRNTEAFF. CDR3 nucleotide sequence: TGTGCCTGGACTCCAGTCAGGAGGAACACTGAAGCTTTCTTT.

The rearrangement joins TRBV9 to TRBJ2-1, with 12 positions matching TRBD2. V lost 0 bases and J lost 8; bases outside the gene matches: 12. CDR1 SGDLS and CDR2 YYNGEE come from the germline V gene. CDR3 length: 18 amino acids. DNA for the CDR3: TGTGCCAGCAGCGTAGAACCCACTAGCGGGAGGCCCTGGGATGAGCAGTTCTTC. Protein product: CASSVEPTSGRPWDEQFF.

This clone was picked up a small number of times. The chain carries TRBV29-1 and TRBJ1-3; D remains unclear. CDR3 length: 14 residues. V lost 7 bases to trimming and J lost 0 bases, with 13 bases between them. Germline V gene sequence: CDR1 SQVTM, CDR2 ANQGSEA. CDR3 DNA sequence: TGCAGCGCCTCTCGGACGGTCTCTGGAAACACCATATATTTT. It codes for CSASRTVSGNTIYF.

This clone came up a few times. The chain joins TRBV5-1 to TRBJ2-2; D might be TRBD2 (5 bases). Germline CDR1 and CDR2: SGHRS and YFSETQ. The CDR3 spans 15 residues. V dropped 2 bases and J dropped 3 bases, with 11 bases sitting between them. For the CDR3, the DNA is TGCGCCAGCAGCTTTGGGCTAGCCGACACCGGGGAGCTGTTTTTT. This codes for CASSFGLADTGELFF.

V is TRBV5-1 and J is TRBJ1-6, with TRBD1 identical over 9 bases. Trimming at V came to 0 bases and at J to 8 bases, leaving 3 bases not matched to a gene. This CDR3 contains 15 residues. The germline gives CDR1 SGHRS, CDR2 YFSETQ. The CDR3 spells CASSLEDRGDSPLHF. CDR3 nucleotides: TGCGCCAGCAGCTTGGAGGACAGGGGAGATTCACCCCTCCACTTT.

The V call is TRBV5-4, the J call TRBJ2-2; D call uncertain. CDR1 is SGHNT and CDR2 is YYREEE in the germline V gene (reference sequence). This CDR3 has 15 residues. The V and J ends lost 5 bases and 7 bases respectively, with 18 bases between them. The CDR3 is CASSMNVGASGELFF. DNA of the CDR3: TGTGCCAGCAGTATGAATGTAGGAGCGAGCGGGGAGCTGTTTTTT.

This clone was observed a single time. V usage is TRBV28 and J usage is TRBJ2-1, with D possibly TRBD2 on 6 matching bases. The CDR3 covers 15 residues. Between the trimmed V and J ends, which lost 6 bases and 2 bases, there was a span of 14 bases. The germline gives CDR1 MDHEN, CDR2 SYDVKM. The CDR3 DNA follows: TGTGCCAGCAGCCGGGACTTGGGCACCTACAATGAGCAGTTCTTC. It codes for CASSRDLGTYNEQFF. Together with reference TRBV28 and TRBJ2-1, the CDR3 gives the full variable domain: DVKVTQSSRYLVKRTGEKVFLECVQDMDHENMFWYRQDPGLGLRLIYFSYDVKMKEKGDIPEGYSVSREKKERFSLILESASTNQTSMYLCASSRDLGTYNEQFFGPGTRLTVL.

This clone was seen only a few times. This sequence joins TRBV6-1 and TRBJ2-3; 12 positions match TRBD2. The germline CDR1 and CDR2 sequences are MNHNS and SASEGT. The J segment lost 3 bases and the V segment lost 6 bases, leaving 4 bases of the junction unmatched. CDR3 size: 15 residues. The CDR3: CASRVLAGGTDTQYF. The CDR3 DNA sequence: TGTGCCAGCAGAGTACTAGCGGGGGGAACAGATACGCAGTATTTT.

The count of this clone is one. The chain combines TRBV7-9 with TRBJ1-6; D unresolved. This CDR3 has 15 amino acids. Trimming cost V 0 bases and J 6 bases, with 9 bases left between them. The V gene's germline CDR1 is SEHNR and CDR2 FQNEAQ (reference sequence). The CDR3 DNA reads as TGTGCCAGCAGCTTAGCGTCGAACGGTAATTCACCCCTCCACTTT. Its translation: CASSLASNGNSPLHF.

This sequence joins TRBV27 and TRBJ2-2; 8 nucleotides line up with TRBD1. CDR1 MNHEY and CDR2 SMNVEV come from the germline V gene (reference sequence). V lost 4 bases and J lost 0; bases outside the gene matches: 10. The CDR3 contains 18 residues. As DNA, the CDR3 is TGTGCCAGCAGTTCACGGGGACAGGAAGCTACGAACACCGGGGAGCTGTTTTTT. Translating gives CASSSRGQEATNTGELFF.

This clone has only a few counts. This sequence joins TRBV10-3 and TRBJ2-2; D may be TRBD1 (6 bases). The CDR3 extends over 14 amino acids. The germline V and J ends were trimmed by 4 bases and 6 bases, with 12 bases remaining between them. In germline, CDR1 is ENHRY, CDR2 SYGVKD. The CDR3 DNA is TGTGCCATCAGTGGACAGGCGGAGGCCGGGGAGCTGTTTTTT. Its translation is CAISGQAEAGELFF.

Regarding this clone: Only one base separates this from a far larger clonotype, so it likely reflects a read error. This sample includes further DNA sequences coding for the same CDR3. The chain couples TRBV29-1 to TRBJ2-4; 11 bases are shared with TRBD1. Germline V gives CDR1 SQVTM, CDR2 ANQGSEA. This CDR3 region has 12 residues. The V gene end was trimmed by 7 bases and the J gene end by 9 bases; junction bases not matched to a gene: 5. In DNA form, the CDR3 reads TGCAGCGCGGGACAGGGGGGGACCATTCAGTACTTC. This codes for CSAGQGGTIQYF. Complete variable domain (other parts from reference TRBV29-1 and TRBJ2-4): SAVISQKPSRDICQRGTSLTIQCQVDSQVTMMFWYRQQPGQSLTLIATANQGSEATYESGFVIDKFPISRPNLTFSTLTVSNMSPEDSSIYLCSAGQGGTIQYFGAGTRLSVL.

The CDR3 sequence is CAYGDRARGNQPQHF. The CDR3 DNA follows: TGTGCCTACGGGGACAGGGCTAGGGGCAATCAGCCCCAGCATTTT. J is TRBJ1-5 and V is TRBV30, with 9 bases aligning to TRBD1. The CDR3 sequence is 15 residues long. V lost 7 bases, J lost 2 bases, and 9 bases stayed unmatched. The germline CDR1 and CDR2 sequences are GTSNPN and SVGIG (reference sequence).

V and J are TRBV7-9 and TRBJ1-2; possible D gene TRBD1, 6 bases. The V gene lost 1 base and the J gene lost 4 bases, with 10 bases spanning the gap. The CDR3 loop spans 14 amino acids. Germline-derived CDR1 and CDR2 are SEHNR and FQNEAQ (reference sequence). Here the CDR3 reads CASSLGGTFYGYTF. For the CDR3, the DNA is TGTGCCAGCAGCTTAGGTGGGACATTCTATGGCTACACCTTC.

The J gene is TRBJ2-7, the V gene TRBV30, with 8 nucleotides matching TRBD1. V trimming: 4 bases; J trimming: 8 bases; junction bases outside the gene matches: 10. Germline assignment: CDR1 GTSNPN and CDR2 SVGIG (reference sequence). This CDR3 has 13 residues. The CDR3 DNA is TGTGCCTGGAACCGGGGGACAGGCGTCAAGCAGTACTTC. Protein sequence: CAWNRGTGVKQYF.

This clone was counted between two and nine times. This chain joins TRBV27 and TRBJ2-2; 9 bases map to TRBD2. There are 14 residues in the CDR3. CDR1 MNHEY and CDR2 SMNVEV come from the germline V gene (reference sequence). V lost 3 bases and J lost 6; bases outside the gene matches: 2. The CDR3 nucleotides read TGTGCCAGCAGTTTGGGACTAGCCGCCGGGGAGCTGTTTTTT. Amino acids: CASSLGLAAGELFF.

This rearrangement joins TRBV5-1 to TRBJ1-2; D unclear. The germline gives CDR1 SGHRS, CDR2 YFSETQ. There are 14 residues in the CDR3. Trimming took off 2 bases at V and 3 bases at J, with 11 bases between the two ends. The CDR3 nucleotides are TGCGCCAGCAGCTTAGACCGCCACTACTATGGCTACACCTTC. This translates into CASSLDRHYYGYTF.

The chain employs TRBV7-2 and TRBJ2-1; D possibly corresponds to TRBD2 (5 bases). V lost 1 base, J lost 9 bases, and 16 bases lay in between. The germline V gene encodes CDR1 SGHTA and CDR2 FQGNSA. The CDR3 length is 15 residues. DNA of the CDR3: TGTGCCAGCAGCTTAGGACATAAACCTGAGGGTGAGCAGTTCTTC. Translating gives CASSLGHKPEGEQFF.

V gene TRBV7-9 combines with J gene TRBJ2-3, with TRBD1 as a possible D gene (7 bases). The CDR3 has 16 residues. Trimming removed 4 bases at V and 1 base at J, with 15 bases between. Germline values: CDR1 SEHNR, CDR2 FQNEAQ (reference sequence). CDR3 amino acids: CASSSEQGTRTDTQYF. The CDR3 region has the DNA TGTGCCAGCAGCTCCGAACAGGGGACTCGCACAGATACGCAGTATTTT.

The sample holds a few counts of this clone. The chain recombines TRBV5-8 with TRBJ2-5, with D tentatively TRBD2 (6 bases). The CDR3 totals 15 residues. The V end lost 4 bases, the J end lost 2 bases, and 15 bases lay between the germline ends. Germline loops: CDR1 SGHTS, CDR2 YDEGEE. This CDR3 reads CASSGRGRGQETQYF. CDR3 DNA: TGTGCCAGCAGCGGCCGGGGCCGGGGGCAAGAGACCCAGTACTTC.